Here is one TCR beta chain with its context. The sample belongs to a study of blood T cell repertoires in COVID-19. As for the study in general: COVID-19 samples from acute and convalescent phases originated in the United States, Italy and Spain. Sources were T cells, B-cell-depleted T cells, or PBMCs; the material itself was cDNA or gDNA.

How the authors handled the data: From reference gene primer amplification, estimates of nucleated cell counts were derived. Sequencing used immunoSEQ multiplex PCR; TCRdb keeps in-frame clones, though not all of them. V and J calls plus clone size are reproduced from that table; the DNA served to infer D and trimming. The sample has 200,000 to 300,000 clones; around 84% are singletons. The germline V gene has CDR1 SGHRS and CDR2 YFSETQ. The germline V and J ends were trimmed by 0 bases and 0 bases, with 9 bases remaining between them. The CDR3 covers 15 residues. Patients in Seattle were enrolled during active infection, then followed longitudinally.

Specimen: peripheral blood. The chain joins TRBV5-1 to TRBJ1-1; D unclear. The clonotype was recovered from a woman between 55 and 75 years old with COVID-19, enrolled during active disease. For the CDR3, the DNA is TGCGCCAGCAGCTTGGGACTCCTCATGAACACTGAAGCTTTCTTT. Translation: CASSLGLLMNTEAFF.